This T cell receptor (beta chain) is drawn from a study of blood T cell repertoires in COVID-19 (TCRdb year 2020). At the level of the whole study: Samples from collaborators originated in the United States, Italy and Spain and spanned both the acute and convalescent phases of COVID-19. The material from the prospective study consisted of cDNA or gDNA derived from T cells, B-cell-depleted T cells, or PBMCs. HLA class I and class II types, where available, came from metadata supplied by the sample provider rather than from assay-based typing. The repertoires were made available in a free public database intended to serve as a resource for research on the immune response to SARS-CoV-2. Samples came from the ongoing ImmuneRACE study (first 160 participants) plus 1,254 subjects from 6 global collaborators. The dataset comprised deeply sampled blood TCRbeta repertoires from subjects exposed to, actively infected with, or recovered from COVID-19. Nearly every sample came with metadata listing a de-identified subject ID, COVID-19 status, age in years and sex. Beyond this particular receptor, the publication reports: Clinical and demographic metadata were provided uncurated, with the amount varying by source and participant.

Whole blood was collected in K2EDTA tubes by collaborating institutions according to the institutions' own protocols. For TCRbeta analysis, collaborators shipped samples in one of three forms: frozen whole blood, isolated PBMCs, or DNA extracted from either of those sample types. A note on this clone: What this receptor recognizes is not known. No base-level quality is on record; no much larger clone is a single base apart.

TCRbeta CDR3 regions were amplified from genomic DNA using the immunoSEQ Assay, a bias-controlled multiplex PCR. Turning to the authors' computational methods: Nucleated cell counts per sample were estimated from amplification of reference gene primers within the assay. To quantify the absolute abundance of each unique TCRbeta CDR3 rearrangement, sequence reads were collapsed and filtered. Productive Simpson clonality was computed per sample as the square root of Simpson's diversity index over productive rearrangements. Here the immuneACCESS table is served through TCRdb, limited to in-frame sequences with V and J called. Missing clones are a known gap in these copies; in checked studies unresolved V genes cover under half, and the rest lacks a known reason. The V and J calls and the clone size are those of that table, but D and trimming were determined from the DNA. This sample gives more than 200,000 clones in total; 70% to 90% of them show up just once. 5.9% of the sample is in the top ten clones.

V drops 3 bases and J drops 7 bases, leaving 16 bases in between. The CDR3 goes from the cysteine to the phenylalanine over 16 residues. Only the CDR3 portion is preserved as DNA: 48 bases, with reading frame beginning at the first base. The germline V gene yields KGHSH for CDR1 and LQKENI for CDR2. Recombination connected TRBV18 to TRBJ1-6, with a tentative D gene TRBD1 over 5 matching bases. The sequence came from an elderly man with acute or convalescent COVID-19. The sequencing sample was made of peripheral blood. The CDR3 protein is CASSPRQQGENSPLHF. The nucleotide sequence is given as TGTGCCAGCTCACCCCGCCAGCAGGGCGAAAATTCACCCCTCCACTTT.